What follows are 9 T cell receptor beta chains derived from one specimen sequenced in a study of shared clonotypes between healthy human individuals. Profiled with immunoSEQ multiplex PCR; TCRdb holds only in-frame clones, not every one. The table records some 550,000 clones, roughly 97% of them present only once. The sequencing input was naive CD4+ T cells sorted from blood. The subset denotes: CD45RA+ positively selected. These receptors were taken from a woman aged 25 to 39 in good health.

V gene TRBV29-1 combines with J gene TRBJ2-3; 16 bases fit TRBD2. Germline CDR1 is SQVTM and CDR2 is ANQGSEA. V dropped 4 bases and J dropped 1; count of bases not matched to a gene: 5. The CDR3 is 17 amino acids. The CDR3 is CSVAGLAGGMGTDTQYF. In DNA, the CDR3 is TGCAGCGTTGCGGGACTAGCGGGAGGGATGGGCACAGATACGCAGTATTTT.

The chain joins TRBV6-5 to TRBJ1-5; 10 positions match TRBD1. This CDR3 region has 15 residues. Trimming removed 5 bases from V and 3 bases from J; junction bases left unmatched: 4. Per the germline V gene, CDR1 is MNHEY and CDR2 is SVGAGI. CDR3: CASSGTGAPNQPQHF. The CDR3 region has the DNA TGTGCCAGCAGTGGGACAGGGGCCCCCAATCAGCCCCAGCATTTT.

As regards this clone: The identical CDR3 is also encoded by other nucleotide sequences in the sample. The chain carries TRBV5-8 and TRBJ1-4, with TRBD1 identical over 7 bases. The trim removed 3 bases at V and 0 bases at J, leaving 2 bases unmatched. The CDR3 has 15 residues. The germline CDR1 and CDR2 sequences are SGHTS and YDEGEE. The CDR3 DNA reads as TGTGCCAGCAGCTGGGACAGTGCAACTAATGAAAAACTGTTTTTT. This codes for CASSWDSATNEKLFF.

This clone appeared once. The J gene is TRBJ2-2, the V gene TRBV28; D is ambiguous. V was pared by 5 bases and J by 4 bases, with 5 bases between. This CDR3 comprises 12 residues. The germline V gene encodes CDR1 MDHEN and CDR2 SYDVKM. The CDR3 nucleotides read TGTGCCAGCAGTACCCTCACCGGGGAGCTGTTTTTT. Protein sequence: CASSTLTGELFF.

CDR3 residues: CATSRDSLGIRGETQYF. CDR3 DNA sequence: TGTGCCACCAGCAGAGATTCACTCGGAATCCGGGGGGAGACCCAGTACTTC. This rearrangement joins TRBV15 to TRBJ2-5, with D tentatively TRBD2 (6 bases). The length of the CDR3 is 17 residues. V shed 0 bases and J shed 5 bases, with 19 bases lying between them. Germline-derived CDR1 and CDR2 are LNHNV and YYDKDF (reference sequence).

This chain uses TRBV5-1 with TRBJ2-1; 8 bases map to TRBD2. Trimming took 2 bases from V and 6 from J; bases not matched to a gene: 7. From germline, CDR1 is SGHRS and CDR2 YFSETQ. The CDR3 spans 15 residues. The CDR3 nucleotides read TGCGCCAGCAGCTTACTAGCGGCCGGGTCCAATGAGCAGTTCTTC. Protein product: CASSLLAAGSNEQFF.

The chain recombines TRBV7-2 with TRBJ1-2; TRBD1 matches at 7 bases. The CDR3 totals 14 residues. V lost 6 bases and J lost 5; bases outside the gene matches: 9. The germline gives CDR1 SGHTA, CDR2 FQGNSA. The DNA for the CDR3 is TGTGCCAGCAGAACGGGACAGAGAATTTATGGCTACACCTTC. Translating gives CASRTGQRIYGYTF.

In DNA, the CDR3 is TGTGCCAGCAGCCCGCCCTTGGGGAGCGGGACTGAAGCTTTCTTT. Translation: CASSPPLGSGTEAFF. This sequence joins TRBV4-2 and TRBJ1-1; D gene uncertain. Per the germline V gene, CDR1 is LGHNA and CDR2 is YNFKEQ. Trimming left V 4 bases short and J 5 bases short, with 17 bases between. The CDR3 runs 15 residues.

The rearrangement joins TRBV19 to TRBJ1-5, with unresolved D. Trimming removed 7 bases at V and 2 bases at J, with 9 bases between. CDR1 and CDR2 (germline): LNHDA, SQIVND (reference sequence). The CDR3 runs 13 residues. The CDR3, as DNA: TGTGCCAGTATTGGCTTGGGCAATCAGCCCCAGCATTTT. Translated: CASIGLGNQPQHF.